The clone carrying this T cell receptor (beta chain) was observed at least ten times. This specimen belongs to a study of Graves' ophthalmopathy and Graves' hyperthyroidism. Beta-chain TCR CDR3 regions were amplified from RNA transcripts. Scientists carried out first-round RT-PCR using HTBI primers and then a second-round multiplex PCR. TCRdb re-called the multiplex PCR reads through MiXCR, storing one row per CDR3 protein. The sample carries about 1.1 million distinct CDR3 sequences, less than 45% recorded once. Trimming took 5 bases from V and 3 from J, leaving 20 bases between them. Per the germline V gene, CDR1 is DFQATT and CDR2 is SNEGSKA (reference sequence). This CDR3 has 15 amino acids.

This rearrangement joins TRBV20-1 to TRBJ2-7; D gene ambiguous. The source material was peripheral blood or thyroid tissue (not recorded which). This TCR was sampled from an adult man with Graves' hyperthyroidism. The CDR3 sequence: CSAPNRTVNIYEQYF. For the CDR3, the DNA is TGCAGTGCTCCGAACCGGACCGTTAACATCTACGAGCAGTACTTC.